This record looks at one T cell receptor (beta chain) sequence and its context. The sample belongs to a study of shared clonotypes between healthy human individuals. CD8 cells classed as naive were CD45RO-negative and positively selected for CCR7, excluding terminally differentiated effector memory CD45RA+ cells. Study donors comprised healthy, HIV-negative adults devoid of recent acute infection or vaccination. V lost 4 bases and J 0 bases, leaving 4 bases between the germline ends. The germline CDR1 and CDR2 sequences are MNHNS and SASEGT. This CDR3 is 13 amino acids long. Every immunoSEQ plate was one replicate of a subset's evenly spread DNA. The repertoire was sequenced with immunoSEQ multiplex PCR; TCRdb's copy has only in-frame clones and lacks some. The table lists around 2,000,000 clones, 85% to 95% of them singletons.

V gene TRBV6-1 combines with J gene TRBJ1-5; the D is unclear. Sequences were obtained from naive CD8+ T cells from PBMCs. The source of this sequence is a man younger than 30 in good health. Some clones in this sample may be carry-over from other donors' samples. The CDR3 region has the DNA TGTGCCAGCAGTGTTTTTAGCAATCAGCCCCAGCATTTT. This sequence encodes CASSVFSNQPQHF.